This T cell receptor beta chain was captured in a study of early T cells in non-severe SARS-CoV-2 infection. Study-level background: Chains stayed unpaired after sequencing of bulk RNA from unsorted whole blood. Study-wide results and limits: Missing private and CD4 specificities, VDJdb matching favored anti-spike CD8 responses.

The germline V gene has CDR1 MGHRA and CDR2 YSYEKL. The CDR3 extends over 15 amino acids. The V and J ends lost 1 base and 7 bases, in that order; junction bases with no gene match: 7. This clonotype was counted ten times or more. The antigen is unknown. Each CDR3 protein gets one entry after TCRdb re-called the 5' RACE reads with MiXCR. The repertoire consists of roughly 28,000 distinct CDR3 sequences, with around 4.5% occurring once and the leading ten covering 4.5% to 7%. The sequenced sample was whole blood. The source is an adult who was a healthcare worker with PCR-confirmed SARS-CoV-2 infection or an uninfected control (not recorded which). The chain joins TRBV4-1 to TRBJ2-1, with 7 positions matching TRBD2. CDR3 nucleotides: TGCGCCAGCAGCCAAGGTGATCCGGGAGGAAATGAGCAGTTCTTC. Protein product: CASSQGDPGGNEQFF.